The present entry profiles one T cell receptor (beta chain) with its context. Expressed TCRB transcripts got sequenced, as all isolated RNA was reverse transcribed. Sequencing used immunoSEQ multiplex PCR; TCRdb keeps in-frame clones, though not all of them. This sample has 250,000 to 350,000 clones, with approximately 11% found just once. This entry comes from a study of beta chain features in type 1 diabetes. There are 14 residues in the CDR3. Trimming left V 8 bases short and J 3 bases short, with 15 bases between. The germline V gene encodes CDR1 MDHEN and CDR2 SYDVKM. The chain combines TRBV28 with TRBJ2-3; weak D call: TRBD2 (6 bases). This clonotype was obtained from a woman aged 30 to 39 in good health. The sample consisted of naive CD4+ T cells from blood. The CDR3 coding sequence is TGTGCCAGCGTTCGGGGGACGTTAACAGATACGCAGTATTTT. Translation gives CASVRGTLTDTQYF.